Detailed here is one T cell receptor (beta chain). Its antigen is still unknown. This entry comes from a study of cytomegalovirus exposure and HLA in healthy donors. The PCR employed 60 Vbeta primers together with 13 Jbeta primers. Using immunoSEQ multiplex PCR, the repertoire was profiled, and TCRdb retains in-frame clones only, with some absent. The sample yields about 120,000 clones, 60% to 80% seen once. Broader study findings: Later, an analysis found that common viral pathogens appeared to be linked with several of the most significant clusters. Earlier results showed most TCR beta V segments being productive about 87% or about 30% of the time.

There are 14 residues in the CDR3. Trimming cost V 3 bases and J 7 bases; bases outside gene matches: 6. Germline CDR1 LNHDA, CDR2 SQIVND (reference sequence). This chain connects TRBV19 to TRBJ2-1; 7 nucleotides line up with TRBD1. The receptor was derived from a female donor in good health and CMV-seronegative. Sequencing input: PBMCs. The CDR3, as DNA: TGTGCCAGTAGTATCGGGACAGTGGGGAATGAGCAGTTCTTC. Translating gives CASSIGTVGNEQFF.